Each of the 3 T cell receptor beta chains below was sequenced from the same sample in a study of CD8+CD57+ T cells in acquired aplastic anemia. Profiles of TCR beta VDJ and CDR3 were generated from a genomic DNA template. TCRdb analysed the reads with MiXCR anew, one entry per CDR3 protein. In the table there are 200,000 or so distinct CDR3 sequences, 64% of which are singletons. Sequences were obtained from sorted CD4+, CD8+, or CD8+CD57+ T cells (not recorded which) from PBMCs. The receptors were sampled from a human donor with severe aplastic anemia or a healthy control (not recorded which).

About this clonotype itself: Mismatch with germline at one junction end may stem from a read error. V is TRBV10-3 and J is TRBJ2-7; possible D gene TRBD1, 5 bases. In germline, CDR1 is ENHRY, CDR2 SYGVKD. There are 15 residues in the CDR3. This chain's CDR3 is CASSYSIDTGHEQYF. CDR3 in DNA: TGTGCCAGCAGTTACTCGATAGATACAGGCCACGAGCAGTACTTC.

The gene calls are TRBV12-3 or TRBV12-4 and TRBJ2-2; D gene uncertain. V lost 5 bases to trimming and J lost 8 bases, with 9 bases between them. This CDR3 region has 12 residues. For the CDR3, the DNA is TGTGCCAGCAGTCTTCCACGTGGGGAGCTGTTTTTT. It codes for CASSLPRGELFF.

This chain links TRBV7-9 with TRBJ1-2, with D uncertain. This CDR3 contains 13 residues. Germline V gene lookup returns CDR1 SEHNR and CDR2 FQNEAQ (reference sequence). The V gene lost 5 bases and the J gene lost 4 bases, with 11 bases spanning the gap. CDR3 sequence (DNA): TGTGCCAGCAGCCACGATCCCACCTATGGCTACACCTTC. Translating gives CASSHDPTYGYTF.